One sample yielded the 11 T cell receptor beta chains listed below, sequenced in a study of human T cells and chemical hapten exposure. Time point here: pre-sensitization, week 0. This sample's treatment: therapeutic diphenylcyclopropenone sensitization with weekly scalp DPC. TCRdb reprocessed the RACE reads via MiXCR and lists one record per CDR3 protein. The repertoire includes 89,000 or so distinct CDR3 sequences, 6.5% to 10% of them detected once, and around 2.6% sits in the top ten. The sample consisted of whole blood, taken in connection with sensitization to the hapten diphenylcyclopropenone (DPC). Every receptor here comes from a man aged 40-55 years with alopecia areata. Some clones in this sample may be carry-over from other donors' samples.

The rearrangement links TRBV4-2 to TRBJ2-5, with 10 nucleotides matching TRBD2. Germline V gives CDR1 LGHNA, CDR2 YNFKEQ. This CDR3 spans 19 amino acids. The V and J ends lost 0 bases and 1 base, in that order; junction bases with no gene match: 11. The CDR3 here is CASSQDGRPGTSAQETQYF. The CDR3 nucleotides read TGTGCCAGCAGCCAAGATGGGCGGCCTGGGACTAGCGCCCAAGAGACCCAGTACTTC.

This clonotype was counted a few times. The chain is built from TRBV10-3 and TRBJ2-6; D unresolved. This CDR3 has 17 residues. V dropped 0 bases and J dropped 1 base, with 10 bases sitting between them. Per the germline V gene, CDR1 is ENHRY and CDR2 is SYGVKD. The CDR3 region is CAISESGLTSGANVLTF. The DNA of the CDR3 is TGTGCCATCAGTGAGTCGGGTCTAACTTCTGGGGCCAACGTCCTGACTTTC.

The sample holds a few counts of this clonotype. The rearrangement joins TRBV7-9 to TRBJ2-7, with D unresolved. Germline V gene sequence: CDR1 SEHNR, CDR2 FQNEAQ (reference sequence). The CDR3 is 14 amino acids. V was shortened by 2 bases and J by 6 bases, with 14 bases between the two germline ends. The CDR3 DNA reads as TGTGCCAGCAGCTTAATGGGCCCGTCGGGCGAGCAGTACGTC. The encoded protein is CASSLMGPSGEQYV.

This clonotype was observed many times. This chain joins TRBV2 and TRBJ2-6; the D gene is possibly TRBD1 (5 bases). Germline V gene data show CDR1 as SNHLY and CDR2 as FYNNEI. The CDR3 length is 15 residues. Trimming pared 2 bases from V and 3 bases from J, leaving 8 bases between. CDR3 nucleotide sequence: TGTGCCAGCAGTGAATGGGGCGGTGGGGCCAACGTCCTGACTTTC. Its protein product is CASSEWGGGANVLTF.

This clonotype appeared a few times. This chain joins TRBV5-1 and TRBJ1-4, with 7 bases that match TRBD1. Germline V gene sequence: CDR1 SGHRS, CDR2 YFSETQ. The CDR3 length is 14 residues. The V and J ends lost 0 bases and 7 bases, in that order; junction bases with no gene match: 3. The CDR3 nucleotides are TGCGCCAGCAGCTTGGGACAGGGATTTGAAAAACTGTTTTTT. Its translation: CASSLGQGFEKLFF.

The table lists this clonotype with many counts. This CDR3 is CASSYSNSGADQPQHF. In DNA, the CDR3 is TGTGCCAGCAGTTACTCGAATTCGGGAGCGGATCAGCCCCAGCATTTT. The V gene is TRBV6-5, the J gene TRBJ1-5; no clear D gene. The germline CDR1 and CDR2 sequences are MNHEY and SVGAGI. This CDR3 comprises 16 residues. V was pared by 0 bases and J by 5 bases, with 14 bases between.

V is TRBV6-2 or TRBV6-3 and J is TRBJ2-5; no firm D call. Per the germline V gene, CDR1 is MNHEY and CDR2 is SVGEGT. The CDR3 totals 14 residues. Trimming took off 7 bases at V and 4 bases at J, with 16 bases between the two ends. The CDR3 bases are TGTGCCAGCACCCACCCTCCGTCCTTAGAGACCCAGTACTTC. Amino acids: CASTHPPSLETQYF.

In its sample, this clonotype was seen many times. The chain couples TRBV20-1 to TRBJ1-5, with a possible D match to TRBD1 (5 bases). The germline V gene has CDR1 DFQATT and CDR2 SNEGSKA (reference sequence). V was cut by 6 bases and J by 2 bases, with 23 bases left in between. The CDR3 loop spans 17 amino acids. The chain's CDR3 is CSAPGTGVRGGNQPQHF. Here the CDR3 DNA reads TGCAGTGCCCCAGGGACCGGTGTCCGGGGAGGCAATCAGCCCCAGCATTTT.

With respect to this clonotype: No conserved phenylalanine or tryptophan is present at the end of the CDR3, so a read error is the likely explanation. V is TRBV11-2 and J is TRBJ2-3, with 8 positions matching TRBD2. CDR1 SGHAT and CDR2 FQNNGV come from the germline V gene. The CDR3 spans 12 residues. With V trimmed by 1 base and J by 10 bases, 1 base remained unmatched. The CDR3 DNA follows: TGTGCCAGCAGCTTAGCGGGAGGGCCGCAGTATTTG. Its protein product is CASSLAGGPQYL.

This clonotype was counted a few times. The genes are TRBV12-3 or TRBV12-4 and TRBJ2-3, with TRBD1 identical over 7 bases. The CDR3 runs to 15 residues. After removal of 6 bases from V and 2 bases from J, the junction contained 8 bases not matched to a gene. The CDR3 bases are TGTGCCAGCAGCGGTGAGGGGGCCTCCACAGATACGCAGTATTTT. It codes for CASSGEGASTDTQYF.

The chain uses TRBV20-1 and TRBJ1-5, with 8 bases matching TRBD1. The CDR3 spans 15 residues. V was clipped by 3 bases and J by 1 base; unmatched bases: 5. Germline V CDR1 and CDR2: DFQATT, SNEGSKA (reference sequence). In DNA form, the CDR3 reads TGCAGTGCTAGGCAGACAGGGGCGAGCAATCAGCCCCAGCATTTT. It encodes CSARQTGASNQPQHF.